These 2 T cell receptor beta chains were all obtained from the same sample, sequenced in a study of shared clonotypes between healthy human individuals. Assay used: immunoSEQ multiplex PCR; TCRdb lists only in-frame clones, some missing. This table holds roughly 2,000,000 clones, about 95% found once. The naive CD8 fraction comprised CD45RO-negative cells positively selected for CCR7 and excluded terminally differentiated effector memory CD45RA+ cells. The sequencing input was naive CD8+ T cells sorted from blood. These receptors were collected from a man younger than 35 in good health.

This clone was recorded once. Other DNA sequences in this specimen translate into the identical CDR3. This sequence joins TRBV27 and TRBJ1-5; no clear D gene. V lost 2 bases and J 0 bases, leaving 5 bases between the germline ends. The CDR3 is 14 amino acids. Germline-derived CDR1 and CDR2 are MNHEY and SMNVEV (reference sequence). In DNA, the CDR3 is TGTGCCAGCAGTTTAGTCGGTAGCAATCAGCCCCAGCATTTT. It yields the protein CASSLVGSNQPQHF.

In DNA form, the CDR3 reads TGTGCCAGCAGTGACTTACTTGGCGAGCAGTACTTC. It yields the protein CASSDLLGEQYF. V gene TRBV27 combines with J gene TRBJ2-7; D unclear. Germline V gene lookup returns CDR1 MNHEY and CDR2 SMNVEV (reference sequence). The CDR3 consists of 12 residues. Trimming removed 5 bases at V and 6 bases at J, with 11 bases between.